The TCR beta chain under discussion was sequenced for a study of blood T cell repertoires in COVID-19. Study information: Researchers got acute and convalescent COVID-19 samples from the United States, Italy and Spain. T cells, B-cell-depleted T cells, or PBMCs supplied cDNA or gDNA.

The authors' processing: Nucleated cell counts were estimated from reference gene primer amplification. Profiling relied on immunoSEQ multiplex PCR, and the TCRdb table lists in-frame clones only, not all of them. The V and J calls and clone size are taken from that table; D and trimming were inferred from the DNA. The repertoire holds around 260,000 clones, with 86% as singletons. Germline lookup yields CDR1 SGHRS and CDR2 YFSETQ. CDR3 length equals 15 residues. Between the trimmed V and J ends, which lost 0 bases and 0 bases, there was a span of 4 bases. Sequenced input: peripheral blood. The chain uses TRBV5-1 and TRBJ2-6; no reliable D call. The TCR sequence derives from a woman aged 25 to 39 with active or convalescent COVID-19. CDR3 sequence (DNA): TGCGCCAGCAGCTTGGTAGTCTCTGGGGCCAACGTCCTGACTTTC. Translated, it gives CASSLVVSGANVLTF.